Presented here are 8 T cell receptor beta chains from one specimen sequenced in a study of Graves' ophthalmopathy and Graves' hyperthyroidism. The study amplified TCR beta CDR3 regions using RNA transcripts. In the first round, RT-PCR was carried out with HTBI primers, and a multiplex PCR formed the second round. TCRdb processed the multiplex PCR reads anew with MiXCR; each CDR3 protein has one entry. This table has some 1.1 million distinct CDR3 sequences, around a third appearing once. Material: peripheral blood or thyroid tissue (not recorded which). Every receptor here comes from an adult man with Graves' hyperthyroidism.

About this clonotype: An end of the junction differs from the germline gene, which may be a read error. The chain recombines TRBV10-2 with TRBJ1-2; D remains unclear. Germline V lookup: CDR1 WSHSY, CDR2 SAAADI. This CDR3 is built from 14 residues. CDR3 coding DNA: TGTGCCAGCAGTGAAAGAACAGCATACTATGGCTACACCTTC. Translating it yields CASSERTAYYGYTF.

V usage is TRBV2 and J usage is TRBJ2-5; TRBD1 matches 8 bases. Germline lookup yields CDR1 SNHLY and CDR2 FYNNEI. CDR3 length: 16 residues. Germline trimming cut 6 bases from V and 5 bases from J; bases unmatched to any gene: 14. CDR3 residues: CASSFSFTGGRETQYF. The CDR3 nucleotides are TGTGCCAGCAGCTTCAGTTTTACAGGGGGACGGGAGACCCAGTACTTC.

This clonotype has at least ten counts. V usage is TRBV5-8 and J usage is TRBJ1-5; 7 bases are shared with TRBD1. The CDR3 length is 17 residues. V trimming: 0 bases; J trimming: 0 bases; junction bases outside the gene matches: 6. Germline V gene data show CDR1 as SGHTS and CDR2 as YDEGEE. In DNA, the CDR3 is TGTGCCAGCAGCTTGGAGACAGGGAGGGATAGCAATCAGCCCCAGCATTTT. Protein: CASSLETGRDSNQPQHF. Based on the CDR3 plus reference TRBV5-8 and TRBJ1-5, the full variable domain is EAGVTQSPTHLIKTRGQQATLRCSPISGHTSVYWYQQALGLGLQFLLWYDEGEERNRGNFPPRFSGRQFPNYSSELNVNALELEDSALYLCASSLETGRDSNQPQHFGDGTRLSIL.

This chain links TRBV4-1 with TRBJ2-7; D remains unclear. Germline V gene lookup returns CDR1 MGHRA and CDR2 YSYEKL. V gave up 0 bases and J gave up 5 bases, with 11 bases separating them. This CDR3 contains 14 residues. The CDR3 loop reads CASSQEAGFNEQYF. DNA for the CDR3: TGCGCCAGCAGCCAAGAAGCTGGGTTCAACGAGCAGTACTTC.

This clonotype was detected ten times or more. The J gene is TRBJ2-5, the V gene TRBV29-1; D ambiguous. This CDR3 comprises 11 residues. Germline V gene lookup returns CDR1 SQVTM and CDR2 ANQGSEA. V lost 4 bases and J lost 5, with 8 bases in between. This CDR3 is CSVAPGETQYF. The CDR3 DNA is TGCAGCGTTGCTCCTGGTGAGACCCAGTACTTC.

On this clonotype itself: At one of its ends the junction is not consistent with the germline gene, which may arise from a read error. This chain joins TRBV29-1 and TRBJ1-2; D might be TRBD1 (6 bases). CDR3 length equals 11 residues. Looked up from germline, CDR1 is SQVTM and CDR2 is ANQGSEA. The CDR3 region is CSVEGGCGYIF. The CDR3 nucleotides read TGCAGCGTTGAGGGGGGCTGTGGCTACATCTTC.

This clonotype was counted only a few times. The CDR3 coding sequence is TGTGCCAGCCGCCCTAGGGTTGATCAGCCCCAGCATTTT. The encoded protein is CASRPRVDQPQHF. This chain connects TRBV28 to TRBJ1-5; D is undetermined. V lost 8 bases to trimming and J lost 5 bases, with 13 bases between them. Per the germline V gene, CDR1 is MDHEN and CDR2 is SYDVKM. CDR3 length: 13 residues.

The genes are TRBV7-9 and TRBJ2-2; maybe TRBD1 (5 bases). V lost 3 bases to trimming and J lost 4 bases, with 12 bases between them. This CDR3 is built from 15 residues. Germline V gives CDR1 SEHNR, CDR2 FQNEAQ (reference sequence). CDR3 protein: CASSFQGSTTGELFF. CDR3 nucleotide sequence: TGTGCCAGCAGCTTCCAGGGATCCACCACCGGGGAGCTGTTTTTT.